A few counts support the clone carrying this TCR beta chain. These data belong to a study of human T cells and chemical hapten exposure. One entry per CDR3 protein results from TCRdb running MiXCR on the RACE reads. The sample has fewer than 70,000 distinct CDR3 sequences, 9.5% to 13% seen once. As to time point: pre-sensitization, week 0. The treatment was: therapeutic diphenylcyclopropenone sensitization with weekly scalp DPC. Blood, whole and unfractionated, served as the source for total RNA extraction. This CDR3 contains 15 residues. Trimming removed 5 bases from V and 2 bases from J; junction bases left unmatched: 9. Looked up from germline, CDR1 is MDHEN and CDR2 is SYDVKM.

Sequencing used whole blood, obtained in connection with sensitization to the hapten diphenylcyclopropenone (DPC). The clonotype comes from a woman aged 45 to 65 with alopecia areata. Some clones in this sample may be carry-over from other donors' samples. The V call is TRBV28, the J call TRBJ2-7; 7 nucleotides match TRBD1. DNA for the CDR3: TGTGCCAGCAGTCGACACGCAGGGGGTACCTACGAGCAGTACTTC. Residues: CASSRHAGGTYEQYF.